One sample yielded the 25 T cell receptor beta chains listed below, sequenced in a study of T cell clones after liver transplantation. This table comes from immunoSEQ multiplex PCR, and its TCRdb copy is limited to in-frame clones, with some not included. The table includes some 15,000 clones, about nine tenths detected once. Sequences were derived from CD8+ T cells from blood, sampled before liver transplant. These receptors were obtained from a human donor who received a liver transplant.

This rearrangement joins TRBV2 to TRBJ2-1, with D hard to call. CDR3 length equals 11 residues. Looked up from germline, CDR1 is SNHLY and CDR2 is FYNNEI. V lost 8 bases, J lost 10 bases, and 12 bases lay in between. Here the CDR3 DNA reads TGTGCCAGCCTTAGGATTCGAGAGCAGTTCTTC. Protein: CASLRIREQFF. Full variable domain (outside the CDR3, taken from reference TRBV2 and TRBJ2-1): EPEVTQTPSHQVTQMGQEVILRCVPISNHLYFYWYRQILGQKVEFLVSFYNNEISEKSEIFDDQFSVERPDGSNFTLKIRSTKLEDSAMYFCASLRIREQFFGPGTRLTVL.

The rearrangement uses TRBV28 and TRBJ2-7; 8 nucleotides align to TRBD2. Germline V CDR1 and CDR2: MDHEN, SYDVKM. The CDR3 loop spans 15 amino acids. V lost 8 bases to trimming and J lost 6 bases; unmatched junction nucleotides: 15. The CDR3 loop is CASLSGGIPQGEQYF. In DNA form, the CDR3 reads TGTGCCAGCCTGAGCGGGGGCATCCCCCAGGGCGAGCAGTACTTC.

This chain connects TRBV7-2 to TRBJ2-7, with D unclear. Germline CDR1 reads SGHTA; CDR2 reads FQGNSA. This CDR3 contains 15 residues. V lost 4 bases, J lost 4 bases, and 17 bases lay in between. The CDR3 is CASSSDPTRLYEQYF. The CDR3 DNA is TGTGCCAGCAGCTCAGACCCAACTCGACTTTACGAGCAGTACTTC.

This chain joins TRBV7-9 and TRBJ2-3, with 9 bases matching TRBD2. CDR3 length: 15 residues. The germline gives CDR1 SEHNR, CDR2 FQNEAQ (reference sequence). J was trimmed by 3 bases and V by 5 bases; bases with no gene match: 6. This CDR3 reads CASSLIAGVTDTQYF. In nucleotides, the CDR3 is TGTGCCAGCAGCCTCATAGCGGGAGTGACAGATACGCAGTATTTT.

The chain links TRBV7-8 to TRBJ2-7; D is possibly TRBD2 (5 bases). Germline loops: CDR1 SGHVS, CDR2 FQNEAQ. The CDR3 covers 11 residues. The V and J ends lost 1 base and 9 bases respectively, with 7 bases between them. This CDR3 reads CASSLGEGQYF. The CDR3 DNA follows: TGTGCCAGCAGCTTAGGAGAGGGGCAGTACTTC.

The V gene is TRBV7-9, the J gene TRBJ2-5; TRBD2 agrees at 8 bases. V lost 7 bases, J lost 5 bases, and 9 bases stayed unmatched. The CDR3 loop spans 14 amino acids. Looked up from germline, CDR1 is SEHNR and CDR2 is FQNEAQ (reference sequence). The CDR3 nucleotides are TGTGCCAGCAAAACGGGAGGGCCGAGTGAGACCCAGTACTTC. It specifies CASKTGGPSETQYF.

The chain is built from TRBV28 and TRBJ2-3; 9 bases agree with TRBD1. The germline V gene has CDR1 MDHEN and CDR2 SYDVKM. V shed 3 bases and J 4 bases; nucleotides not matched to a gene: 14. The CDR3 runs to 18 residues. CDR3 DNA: TGTGCCAGCAGTTTTCCGCCCTACAGGGGGCTGGTAGCAGATACGCAGTATTTT. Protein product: CASSFPPYRGLVADTQYF.

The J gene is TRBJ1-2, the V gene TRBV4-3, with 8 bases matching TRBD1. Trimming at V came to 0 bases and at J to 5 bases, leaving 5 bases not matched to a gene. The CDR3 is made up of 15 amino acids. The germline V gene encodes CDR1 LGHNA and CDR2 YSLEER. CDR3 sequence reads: CASSQDPGQEYGYTF. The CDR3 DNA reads TGCGCCAGCAGCCAAGACCCGGGACAGGAGTATGGCTACACCTTC.

Here the CDR3 reads CASSRNGTGFNYEQYF. CDR3 nucleotides: TGTGCCAGCAGTAGAAACGGGACAGGGTTCAACTACGAGCAGTACTTC. The V gene is TRBV27, the J gene TRBJ2-7, with 9 positions matching TRBD1. The CDR3 consists of 16 residues. The V gene end was trimmed by 5 bases and the J gene end by 3 bases; junction bases not matched to a gene: 11. Germline CDR1 MNHEY, CDR2 SMNVEV (reference sequence).

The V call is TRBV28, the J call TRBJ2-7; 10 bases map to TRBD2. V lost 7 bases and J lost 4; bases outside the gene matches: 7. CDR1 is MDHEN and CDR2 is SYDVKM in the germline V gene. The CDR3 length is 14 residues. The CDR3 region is CASTPAGGPYEQYF. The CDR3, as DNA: TGTGCCAGCACCCCAGCGGGAGGGCCTTACGAGCAGTACTTC.

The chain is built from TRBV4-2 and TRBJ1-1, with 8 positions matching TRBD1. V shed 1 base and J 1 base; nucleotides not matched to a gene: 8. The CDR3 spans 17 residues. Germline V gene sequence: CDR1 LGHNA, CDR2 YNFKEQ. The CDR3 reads CASSQVDRGQGNTEAFF. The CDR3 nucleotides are TGTGCCAGCAGCCAAGTGGATAGAGGACAGGGGAACACTGAAGCTTTCTTT.

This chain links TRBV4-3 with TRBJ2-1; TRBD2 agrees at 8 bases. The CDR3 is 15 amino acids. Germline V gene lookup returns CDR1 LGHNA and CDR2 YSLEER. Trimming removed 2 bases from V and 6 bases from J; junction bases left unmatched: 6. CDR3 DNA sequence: TGCGCCAGCAGCCAATCACTAGCGGTTATCAATGAGCAGTTCTTC. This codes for CASSQSLAVINEQFF.

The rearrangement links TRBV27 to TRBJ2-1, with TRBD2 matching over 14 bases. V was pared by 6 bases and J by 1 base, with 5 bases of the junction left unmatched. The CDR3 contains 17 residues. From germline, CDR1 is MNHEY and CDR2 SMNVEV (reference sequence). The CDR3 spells CASRPGLAGVSYNEQFF. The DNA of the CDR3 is TGTGCCAGCAGACCGGGACTAGCGGGAGTATCCTACAATGAGCAGTTCTTC.

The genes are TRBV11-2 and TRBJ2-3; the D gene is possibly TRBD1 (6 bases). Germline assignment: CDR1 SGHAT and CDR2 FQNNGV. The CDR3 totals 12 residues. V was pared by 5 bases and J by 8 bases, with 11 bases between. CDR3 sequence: CASSPRGPTQYF. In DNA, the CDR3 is TGTGCCAGCAGCCCCAGGGGACCTACGCAGTATTTT.

Written as DNA, the CDR3 is TGCGCCAGCAGCCAAGAGGGGACAGGGACCTACGAGCAGTACTTC. This encodes CASSQEGTGTYEQYF. The J gene is TRBJ2-7, the V gene TRBV4-3; 9 nucleotides agree with TRBD1. V was pared by 0 bases and J by 2 bases, with 2 bases of the junction left unmatched. The CDR3 runs to 15 residues. Germline CDR1 and CDR2: LGHNA and YSLEER.

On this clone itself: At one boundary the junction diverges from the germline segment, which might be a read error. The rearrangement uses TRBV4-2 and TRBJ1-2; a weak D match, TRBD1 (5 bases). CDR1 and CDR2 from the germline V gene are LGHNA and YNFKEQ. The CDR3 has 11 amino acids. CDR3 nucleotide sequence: TGTGCCAGCAGCCGGGGGGTTAAGTGGTTCTTC. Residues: CASSRGVKWFF.

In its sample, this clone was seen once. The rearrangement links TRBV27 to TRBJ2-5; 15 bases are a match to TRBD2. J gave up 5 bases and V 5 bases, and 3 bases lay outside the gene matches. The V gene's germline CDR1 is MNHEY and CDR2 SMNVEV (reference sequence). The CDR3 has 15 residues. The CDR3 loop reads CASSPGLAGGETQYF. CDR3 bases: TGTGCCAGCAGTCCGGGACTAGCGGGAGGTGAGACCCAGTACTTC.

The CDR3 nucleotides are TGTGCCAGCAGCTTAATGGCGGGGGGCGGCGAGCAGTACTTC. Its translation is CASSLMAGGGEQYF. The V call is TRBV11-1, the J call TRBJ2-7, with TRBD2 matching 8 bases. CDR3 length: 14 residues. V lost 2 bases, J lost 6 bases, and 6 bases stayed unmatched. Germline CDR1 is SGHAT and CDR2 is FQDESV (reference sequence). The complete variable domain, with remaining parts taken from reference TRBV11-1 and TRBJ2-7, reads EAEVAQSPRYKITEKSQAVAFWCDPISGHATLYWYRQILGQGPELLVQFQDESVVDDSQLPKDRFSAERLKGVDSTLKIQPAELGDSAMYLCASSLMAGGGEQYFGPGTRLTVT.

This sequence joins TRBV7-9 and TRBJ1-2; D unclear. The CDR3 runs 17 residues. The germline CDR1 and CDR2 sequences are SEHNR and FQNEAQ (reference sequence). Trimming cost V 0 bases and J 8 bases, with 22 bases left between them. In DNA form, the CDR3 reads TGTGCCAGCAGCTTAGCGAGCATTAGCACCAATGCGGGCGGCTACACCTTC. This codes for CASSLASISTNAGGYTF.

DNA for the CDR3: TGTGCCAGCAGTTTATCCCGGACTAGCTACGAGCAGTACTTC. Its translation is CASSLSRTSYEQYF. This chain connects TRBV27 to TRBJ2-7; TRBD2 matches 7 bases. The CDR3 sequence is 14 residues long. V lost 0 bases and J lost 3; bases outside the gene matches: 2. Germline V CDR1 and CDR2: MNHEY, SMNVEV (reference sequence).

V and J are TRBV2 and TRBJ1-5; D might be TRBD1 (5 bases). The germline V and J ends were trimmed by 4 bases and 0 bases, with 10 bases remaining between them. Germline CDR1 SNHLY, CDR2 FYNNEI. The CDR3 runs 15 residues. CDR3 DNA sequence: TGTGCCAGCAGTGTTACAGGAGATAGCAATCAGCCCCAGCATTTT. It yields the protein CASSVTGDSNQPQHF.

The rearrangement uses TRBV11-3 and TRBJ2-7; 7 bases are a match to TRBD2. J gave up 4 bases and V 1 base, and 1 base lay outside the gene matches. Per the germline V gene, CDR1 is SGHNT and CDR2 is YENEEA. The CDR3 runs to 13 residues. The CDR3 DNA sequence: TGTGCCAGCAGCTTAGGGGGACTATACGAGCAGTACTTC. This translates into CASSLGGLYEQYF.

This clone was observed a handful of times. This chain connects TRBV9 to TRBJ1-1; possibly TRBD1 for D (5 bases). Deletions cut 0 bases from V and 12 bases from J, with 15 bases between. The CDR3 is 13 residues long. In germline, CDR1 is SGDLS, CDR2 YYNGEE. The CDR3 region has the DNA TGTGCCAGCAGCGTAGGAATCGGAGGGACGACTTTCTTT. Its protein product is CASSVGIGGTTFF.

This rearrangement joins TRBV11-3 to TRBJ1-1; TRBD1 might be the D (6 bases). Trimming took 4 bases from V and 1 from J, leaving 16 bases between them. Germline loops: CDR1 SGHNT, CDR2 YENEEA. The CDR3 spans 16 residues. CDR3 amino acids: CASSYLWGATNTEAFF. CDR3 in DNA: TGTGCCAGCAGCTATCTATGGGGGGCGACGAACACTGAAGCTTTCTTT.

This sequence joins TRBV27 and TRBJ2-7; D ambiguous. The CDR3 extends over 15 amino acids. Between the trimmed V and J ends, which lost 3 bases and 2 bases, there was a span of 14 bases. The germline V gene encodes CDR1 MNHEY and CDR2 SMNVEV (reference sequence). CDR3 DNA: TGTGCCAGCAGTTTTGGATTTGGGGTCCCCTACGAGCAGTACTTC. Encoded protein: CASSFGFGVPYEQYF.